This passage covers 13 T cell receptor beta chains from one sample sequenced in a study of blood T cell repertoires in COVID-19. Clones were read by immunoSEQ multiplex PCR, and TCRdb kept only the in-frame ones, dropping some. The data show some 250,000 clones, approximately 91% seen once. Specimen: PBMCs or T cells enriched from blood (not recorded which). These receptors were taken from a woman aged 40 to 55 with acute COVID-19.

The chain combines TRBV4-1 with TRBJ2-5; 8 nucleotides match TRBD2. Germline V gives CDR1 MGHRA, CDR2 YSYEKL. After removal of 4 bases from V and 1 base from J, the junction contained 8 bases not matched to a gene. The CDR3 consists of 16 residues. The CDR3 nucleotides read TGCGCCAGCAGCCCAACCCCTCTAGCGGGCCAAGAGACCCAGTACTTC. Amino acid sequence: CASSPTPLAGQETQYF.

V usage is TRBV7-8 and J usage is TRBJ2-7; 12 nucleotides match TRBD2. The V and J ends lost 5 bases and 6 bases, in that order; junction bases with no gene match: 20. The germline CDR1 and CDR2 sequences are SGHVS and FQNEAQ. There are 19 residues in the CDR3. The CDR3 sequence is CASSREGLAGGPTGGEQYF. DNA of the CDR3: TGTGCCAGCAGCCGGGAAGGTCTAGCGGGAGGGCCGACTGGGGGCGAGCAGTACTTC. The whole variable domain, remainder taken from reference TRBV7-8 and TRBJ2-7, is GAGVSQSPRYKVAKRGQDVALRCDPISGHVSLFWYQQALGQGPEFLTYFQNEAQLDKSGLPSDRFFAERPEGSVSTLKIQRTQQEDSAVYLCASSREGLAGGPTGGEQYFGPGTRLTVT.

The chain employs TRBV10-1 and TRBJ2-3; TRBD2 is a possible D gene (7 bases). The CDR3 loop spans 15 amino acids. The germline V gene encodes CDR1 WNHNN and CDR2 SYGVQD (reference sequence). V dropped 11 bases and J dropped 0 bases, with 18 bases sitting between them. The CDR3 is CAGKTGGPSTDTQYF. The CDR3 DNA reads TGCGCCGGCAAAACGGGGGGCCCTAGCACAGATACGCAGTATTTT.

V gene TRBV3-1 (or the pseudogene TRBV3-2) combines with J gene TRBJ1-6, with TRBD1 identical over 8 bases. Germline assignment: CDR1 LGHDT and CDR2 YNNKEL (reference sequence). The CDR3 loop spans 16 amino acids. The trim removed 4 bases at V and 7 bases at J, leaving 9 bases unmatched. The CDR3 spells CASSPTRTGRNSPLHF. For the CDR3, the DNA is TGTGCCAGCAGCCCGACCAGGACAGGGAGGAATTCACCCCTCCACTTT.

The chain is built from TRBV5-8 and TRBJ1-3; TRBD1 is a possible D gene (5 bases). From germline, CDR1 is SGHTS and CDR2 YDEGEE. Trimming pared 3 bases from V and 5 bases from J, leaving 15 bases between. The CDR3 is 15 amino acids. The CDR3 here is CASSYSGGVRNTIYF. As DNA, the CDR3 is TGTGCCAGCAGCTATTCCGGGGGGGTGAGAAACACCATATATTTT.

V usage is TRBV4-2 and J usage is TRBJ2-3; 11 positions match TRBD1. Germline CDR1 is LGHNA and CDR2 is YNFKEQ. CDR3 length: 16 residues. Trimming at V came to 3 bases and at J to 6 bases, leaving 8 bases not matched to a gene. In DNA form, the CDR3 reads TGTGCCAGCAGCCAGCCGCCGGGACAGGGGGGGGATACGCAGTATTTT. Protein product: CASSQPPGQGGDTQYF.

This chain links TRBV7-9 with TRBJ1-1, with a tentative D call TRBD1 (5 bases). CDR1 and CDR2 (germline): SEHNR, FQNEAQ (reference sequence). The CDR3 has 16 amino acids. V dropped 0 bases and J dropped 1 base, with 12 bases sitting between them. The CDR3 sequence: CASSLASGQGNTEAFF. DNA of the CDR3: TGTGCCAGCAGCTTAGCGTCAGGGCAGGGGAACACTGAAGCTTTCTTT.

The V call is TRBV7-2, the J call TRBJ2-2, with 7 bases fitting TRBD1. Germline lookup yields CDR1 SGHTA and CDR2 FQGNSA. The V gene end was trimmed by 1 base and the J gene end by 6 bases; junction bases not matched to a gene: 11. This CDR3 is 17 amino acids long. CDR3 in DNA: TGTGCCAGCAGCTTAGTAACAGGGGTTCATGGCCCCGGGGAGCTGTTTTTT. Residues: CASSLVTGVHGPGELFF.

This clone appeared once. Other DNA sequences of this sample code for an identical CDR3. The rearrangement uses TRBV5-4 and TRBJ1-1; D is unresolved. V was clipped by 0 bases and J by 0 bases, with 9 bases between them. This CDR3 spans 15 amino acids. From germline, CDR1 is SGHNT and CDR2 YYREEE (reference sequence). The CDR3 protein is CASSLAAGMNTEAFF. The CDR3 DNA reads TGTGCCAGCAGCTTGGCAGCAGGCATGAACACTGAAGCTTTCTTT.

The rearrangement uses TRBV7-2 and TRBJ2-1; 7 bases align to TRBD1. Germline-derived CDR1 and CDR2 are SGHTA and FQGNSA. Trimming cost V 5 bases and J 7 bases; bases outside gene matches: 8. This CDR3 is built from 14 residues. The CDR3 loop is CASSAGQVGNEQFF. The CDR3 bases are TGTGCCAGCAGCGCCGGACAGGTGGGAAATGAGCAGTTCTTC.

The chain employs TRBV5-1 and TRBJ1-4; D is possibly TRBD1 (6 bases). This CDR3 comprises 14 residues. V lost 3 bases and J lost 4, with 10 bases in between. Germline V lookup: CDR1 SGHRS, CDR2 YFSETQ. This CDR3 reads CASSSGQYNEKLFF. The CDR3 bases are TGCGCCAGCAGCTCGGGACAATATAATGAAAAACTGTTTTTT.

The V call is TRBV7-3, the J call TRBJ2-5, with TRBD2 identical over 8 bases. J was trimmed by 4 bases and V by 2 bases; bases with no gene match: 12. The CDR3 length is 17 residues. CDR1 SGHTA and CDR2 FQGTGA come from the germline V gene. The DNA for the CDR3 is TGTGCCAGCAGCTTAGGGGCCAATAGCGGGAATGGAGAGACCCAGTACTTC. It encodes CASSLGANSGNGETQYF.

The chain recombines TRBV15 with TRBJ1-2; 8 bases are a match to TRBD1. The CDR3 contains 14 residues. Germline loops: CDR1 LNHNV, CDR2 YYDKDF (reference sequence). Trimming removed 0 bases from V and 7 bases from J; junction bases left unmatched: 4. The DNA of the CDR3 is TGTGCCACCAGCAGAGATACTGGACAGGGTGGCTACACCTTC. It codes for CATSRDTGQGGYTF. Complete variable domain (other parts from reference TRBV15 and TRBJ1-2): DAMVIQNPRYQVTQFGKPVTLSCSQTLNHNVMYWYQQKSSQAPKLLFHYYDKDFNNEADTPDNFQSRRPNTSFCFLDIRSPGLGDTAMYLCATSRDTGQGGYTFGSGTRLTVV.